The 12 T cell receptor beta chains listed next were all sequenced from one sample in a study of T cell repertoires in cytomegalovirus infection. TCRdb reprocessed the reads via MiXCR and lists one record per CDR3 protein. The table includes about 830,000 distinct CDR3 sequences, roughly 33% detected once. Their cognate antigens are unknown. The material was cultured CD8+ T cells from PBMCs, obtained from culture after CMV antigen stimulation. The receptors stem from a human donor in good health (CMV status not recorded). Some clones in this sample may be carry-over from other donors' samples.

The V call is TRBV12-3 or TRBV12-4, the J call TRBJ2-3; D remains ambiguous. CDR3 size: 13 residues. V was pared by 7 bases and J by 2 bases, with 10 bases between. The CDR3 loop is CASKELNTDTQYF. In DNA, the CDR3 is TGTGCCAGCAAAGAGCTCAACACAGATACGCAGTATTTT.

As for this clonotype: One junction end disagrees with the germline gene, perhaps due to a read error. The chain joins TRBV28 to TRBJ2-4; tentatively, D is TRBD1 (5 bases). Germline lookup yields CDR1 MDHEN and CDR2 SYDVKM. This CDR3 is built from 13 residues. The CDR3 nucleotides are TGTGCCAGCTCCAGGGTGGCCAAAAACATTCGGTACTTC. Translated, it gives CASSRVAKNIRYF.

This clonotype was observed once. Here the CDR3 DNA reads TGTGCCAGCTCACCAAGGTTCCGGGAAGGGAGCGAGCAGTACGTC. This codes for CASSPRFREGSEQYV. This chain joins TRBV18 and TRBJ2-7; TRBD2 might be the D (5 bases). The CDR3 is 15 amino acids. CDR1 KGHSH and CDR2 LQKENI come from the germline V gene. V gave up 2 bases and J gave up 6 bases, with 17 bases separating them.

CDR3 nucleotide sequence: TGTGCCAGCAGCTTAGATCACAACCCCGCGAGGCGATATGGCTACACCTTC. Translation: CASSLDHNPARRYGYTF. J is TRBJ1-2 and V is TRBV11-2; D unresolved. Germline CDR1 is SGHAT and CDR2 is FQNNGV. The CDR3 extends over 17 amino acids. Trimming took 0 bases from V and 5 from J, leaving 19 bases between them.

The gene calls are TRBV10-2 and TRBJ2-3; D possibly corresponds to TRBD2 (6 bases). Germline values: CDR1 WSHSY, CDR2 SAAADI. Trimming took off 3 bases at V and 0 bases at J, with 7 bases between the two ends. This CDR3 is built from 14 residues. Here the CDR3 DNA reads TGCGCCAGCAGTGACGGGAGTAGCACAGATACGCAGTATTTT. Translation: CASSDGSSTDTQYF.

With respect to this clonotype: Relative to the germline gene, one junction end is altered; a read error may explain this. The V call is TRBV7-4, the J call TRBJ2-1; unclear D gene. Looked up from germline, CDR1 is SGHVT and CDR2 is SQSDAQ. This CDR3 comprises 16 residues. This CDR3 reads CVSSLTNNPHYNEQFF. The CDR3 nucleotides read TGTGTCAGCAGCTTAACCAATAACCCACATTACAATGAGCAGTTCTTC.

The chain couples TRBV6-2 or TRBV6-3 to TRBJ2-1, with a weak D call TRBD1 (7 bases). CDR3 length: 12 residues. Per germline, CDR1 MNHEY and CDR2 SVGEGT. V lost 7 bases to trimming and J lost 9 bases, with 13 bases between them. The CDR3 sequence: CASTQGGSEQFF. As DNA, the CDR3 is TGTGCCAGCACCCAGGGGGGCAGTGAGCAGTTCTTC.

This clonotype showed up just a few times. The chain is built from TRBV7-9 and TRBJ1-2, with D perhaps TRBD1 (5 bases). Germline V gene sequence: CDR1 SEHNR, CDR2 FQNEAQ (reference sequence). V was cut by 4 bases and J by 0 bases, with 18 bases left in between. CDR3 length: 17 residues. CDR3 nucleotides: TGTGCCAGCAGCTCCCCAAGGCAGGACAACCCTAACTATGGCTACACCTTC. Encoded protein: CASSSPRQDNPNYGYTF.

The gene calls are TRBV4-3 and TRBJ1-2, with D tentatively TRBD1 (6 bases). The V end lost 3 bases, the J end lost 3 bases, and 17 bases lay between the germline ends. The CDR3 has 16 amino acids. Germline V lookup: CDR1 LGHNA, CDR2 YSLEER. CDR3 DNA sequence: TGCGCCAGCAGCCAGACCACCACAGGGATCTACTATGGCTACACCTTC. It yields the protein CASSQTTTGIYYGYTF.

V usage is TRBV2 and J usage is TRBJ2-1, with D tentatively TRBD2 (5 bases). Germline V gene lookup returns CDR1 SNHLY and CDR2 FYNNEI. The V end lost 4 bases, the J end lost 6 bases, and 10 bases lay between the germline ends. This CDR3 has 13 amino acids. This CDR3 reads CASSGGGVNEQFF. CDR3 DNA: TGTGCCAGCAGTGGTGGAGGTGTCAATGAGCAGTTCTTC. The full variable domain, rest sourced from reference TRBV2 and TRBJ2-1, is EPEVTQTPSHQVTQMGQEVILRCVPISNHLYFYWYRQILGQKVEFLVSFYNNEISEKSEIFDDQFSVERPDGSNFTLKIRSTKLEDSAMYFCASSGGGVNEQFFGPGTRLTVL.

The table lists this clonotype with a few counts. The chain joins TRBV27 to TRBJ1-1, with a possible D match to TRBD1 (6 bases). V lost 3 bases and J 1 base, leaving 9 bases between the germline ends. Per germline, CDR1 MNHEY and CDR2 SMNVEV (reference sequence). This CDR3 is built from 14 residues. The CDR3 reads CASSFGGKNTEAFF. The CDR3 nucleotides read TGTGCCAGCAGTTTCGGGGGCAAGAACACTGAAGCTTTCTTT.

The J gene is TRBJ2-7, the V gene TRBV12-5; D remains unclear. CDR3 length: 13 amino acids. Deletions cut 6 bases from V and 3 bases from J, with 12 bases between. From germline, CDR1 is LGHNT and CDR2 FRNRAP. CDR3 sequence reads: CASGRNPGYEQYF. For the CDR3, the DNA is TGTGCTAGTGGCCGTAACCCGGGCTACGAGCAGTACTTC.